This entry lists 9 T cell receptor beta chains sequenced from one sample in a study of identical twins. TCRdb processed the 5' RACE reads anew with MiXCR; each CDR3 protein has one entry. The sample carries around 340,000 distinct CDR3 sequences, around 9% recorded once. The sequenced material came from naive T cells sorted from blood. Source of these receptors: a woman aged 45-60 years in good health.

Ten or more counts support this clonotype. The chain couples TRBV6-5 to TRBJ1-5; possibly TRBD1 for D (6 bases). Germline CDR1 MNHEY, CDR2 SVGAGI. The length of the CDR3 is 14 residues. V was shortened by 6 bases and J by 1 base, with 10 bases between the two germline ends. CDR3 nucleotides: TGTGCCAGCAGCGACAGGAGGAGCAATCAGCCCCAGCATTTT. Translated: CASSDRRSNQPQHF.

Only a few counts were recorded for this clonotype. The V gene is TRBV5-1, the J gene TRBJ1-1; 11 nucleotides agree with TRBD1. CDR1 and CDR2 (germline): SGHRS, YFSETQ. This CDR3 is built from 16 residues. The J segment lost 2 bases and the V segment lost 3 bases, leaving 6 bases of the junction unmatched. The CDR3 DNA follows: TGCGCCAGCAGCTCGGGGACAGGGGGACTAAACACTGAAGCTTTCTTT. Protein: CASSSGTGGLNTEAFF.

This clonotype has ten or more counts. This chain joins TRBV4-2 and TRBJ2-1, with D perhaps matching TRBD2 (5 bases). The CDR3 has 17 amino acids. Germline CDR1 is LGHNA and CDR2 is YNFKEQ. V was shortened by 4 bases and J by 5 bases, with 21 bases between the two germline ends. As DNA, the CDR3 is TGTGCCAGCAGCCCTGGGCGGACTCTGCTAAGTGACAATGAGCAGTTCTTC. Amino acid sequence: CASSPGRTLLSDNEQFF.

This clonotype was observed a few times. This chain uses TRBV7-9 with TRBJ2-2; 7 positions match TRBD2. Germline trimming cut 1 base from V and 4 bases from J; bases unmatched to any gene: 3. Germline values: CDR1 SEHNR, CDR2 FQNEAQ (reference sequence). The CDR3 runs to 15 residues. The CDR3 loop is CASSLEGTITGELFF. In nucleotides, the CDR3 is TGTGCCAGCAGCTTAGAAGGGACTATCACCGGGGAGCTGTTTTTT.

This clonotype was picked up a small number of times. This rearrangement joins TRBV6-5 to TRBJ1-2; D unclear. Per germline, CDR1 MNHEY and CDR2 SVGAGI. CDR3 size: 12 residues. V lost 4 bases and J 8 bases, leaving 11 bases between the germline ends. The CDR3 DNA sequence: TGTGCCAGCAGTTCAGTGGCCCGCGGCTACACCTTC. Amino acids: CASSSVARGYTF.

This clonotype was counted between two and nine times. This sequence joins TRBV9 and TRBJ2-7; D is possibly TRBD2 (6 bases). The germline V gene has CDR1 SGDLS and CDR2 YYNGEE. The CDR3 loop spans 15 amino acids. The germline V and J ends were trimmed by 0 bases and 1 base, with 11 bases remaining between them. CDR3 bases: TGTGCCAGCAGCGTAGCGGGAGCGTCATCCTACGAGCAGTACTTC. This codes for CASSVAGASSYEQYF.

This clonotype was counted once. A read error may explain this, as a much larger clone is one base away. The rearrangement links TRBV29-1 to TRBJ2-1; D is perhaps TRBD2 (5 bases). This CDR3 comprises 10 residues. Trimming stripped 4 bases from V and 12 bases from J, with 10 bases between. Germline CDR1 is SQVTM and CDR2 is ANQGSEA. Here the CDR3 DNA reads TGCAGCGTTGGAGGGATGGTGCAGTTCTTC. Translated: CSVGGMVQFF.

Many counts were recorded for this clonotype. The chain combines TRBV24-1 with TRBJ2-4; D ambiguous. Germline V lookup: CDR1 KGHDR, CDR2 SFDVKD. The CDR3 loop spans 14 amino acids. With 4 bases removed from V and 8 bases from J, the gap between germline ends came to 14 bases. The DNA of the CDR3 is TGTGCCACCAGTGAAGCTCAGAGTGGAGACATTCAGTACTTC. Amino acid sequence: CATSEAQSGDIQYF.

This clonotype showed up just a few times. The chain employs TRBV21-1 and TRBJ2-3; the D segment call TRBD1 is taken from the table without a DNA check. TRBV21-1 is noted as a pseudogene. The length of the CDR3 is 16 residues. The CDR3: CASSRGSWGPTDTQYF. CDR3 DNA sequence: TGTGCCAGCAGCAGGGGCTCTTGGGGGCCCACGGATACGCAGTATTTT.